This T cell receptor (beta chain) is from a study of blood T cell repertoires in COVID-19. As handled by the study authors: Counts of nucleated cells, estimated from reference gene primer amplification, were obtained. The assay was immunoSEQ multiplex PCR, and TCRdb's table has in-frame clones only and misses some. The V and J calls and clone size were taken over from that table, and D and trimming were inferred from the DNA. The profile shows under 35,000 clones, nearly 80% of them singletons. Germline CDR1 SGHTA, CDR2 FQGNSA. The trim removed 1 base at V and 7 bases at J, leaving 4 bases unmatched. The CDR3 has 15 residues.

The source is an elderly man with acute or convalescent COVID-19. V gene TRBV7-2 combines with J gene TRBJ2-1, with TRBD2 matching 10 bases. Sequencing used peripheral blood. The CDR3 region has the DNA TGTGCCAGCAGCTTAGGACTAGCGGGTATTAATGAGCAGTTCTTC. Amino acids: CASSLGLAGINEQFF. Full variable domain (remainder filled in from reference TRBV7-2 and TRBJ2-1): GAGVSQSPSNKVTEKGKDVELRCDPISGHTALYWYRQSLGQGLEFLIYFQGNSAPDKSGLPSDRFSAERTGGSVSTLTIQRTQQEDSAVYLCASSLGLAGINEQFFGPGTRLTVL.